The 9 T cell receptor beta chains below come from one sample, sequenced in a study of CD8+CD57+ T cells in acquired aplastic anemia. Investigators profiled TCR beta VDJ and CDR3 from genomic DNA template. TCRdb reanalysed the reads using MiXCR and keeps one entry per CDR3 protein. The data contain hundreds of thousands of distinct CDR3 sequences, around 72% of them singletons. Sequencing was performed on sorted CD4+, CD8+, or CD8+CD57+ T cells (not recorded which) from PBMCs. These TCRs come from a human donor in good health, serving as a control.

This clonotype was counted a single time. The chain has TRBV11-3 and TRBJ1-2, with D possibly being TRBD1 (5 bases). Germline CDR1 is SGHNT and CDR2 is YENEEA. V dropped 3 bases and J dropped 2 bases, with 16 bases sitting between them. This CDR3 is built from 16 residues. CDR3 loop: CASSFELAGGNYGYTF. CDR3 nucleotide sequence: TGTGCCAGCAGCTTTGAACTAGCGGGGGGGAACTATGGCTACACCTTC.

This clonotype has a count of ten or more. This rearrangement joins TRBV4-3 to TRBJ2-3; either TRBD1 or TRBD2 may fit D (5 bases each). Germline V gives CDR1 LGHNA, CDR2 YSLEER. V was pared by 4 bases and J by 5 bases, with 19 bases between. This CDR3 is built from 16 residues. The CDR3 DNA is TGCGCCAGCAGCCGACAAAAGTCTGATGGGGGAGATACGCAGTATTTT. Its protein is CASSRQKSDGGDTQYF.

The rearrangement joins TRBV12-3 or TRBV12-4 to TRBJ2-7, with TRBD1 matching over 7 bases. The V segment lost 5 bases and the J segment 5 bases; nucleotides outside the gene matches: 9. The CDR3 sequence is 14 residues long. The chain's CDR3 is CASSPTGEYDEQYF. The CDR3 bases are TGTGCCAGCAGTCCTACAGGGGAATACGACGAGCAGTACTTC.

The CDR3 DNA reads as TGTGCCAGCAGTGGAGAGCGTACCTATGGCTACACCTTC. Protein: CASSGERTYGYTF. The chain has TRBV2 and TRBJ1-2; D gene unclear. CDR1 is SNHLY, CDR2 FYNNEI, per germline. V was trimmed by 4 bases and J by 4 bases, leaving 10 bases between them. The CDR3 is made up of 13 amino acids.

The chain is built from TRBV15 and TRBJ2-3, with 8 bases lining up with TRBD2. Trimming took 5 bases from V and 3 from J; bases not matched to a gene: 10. The CDR3 covers 16 residues. CDR1 LNHNV and CDR2 YYDKDF come from the germline V gene (reference sequence). Here the CDR3 reads CATSLGSGGSTDTQYF. Here the CDR3 DNA reads TGTGCCACCAGCTTGGGGAGCGGGGGTTCTACAGATACGCAGTATTTT.

The chain couples TRBV9 to TRBJ2-1, with a weak D call TRBD1 (5 bases). Looked up from germline, CDR1 is SGDLS and CDR2 is YYNGEE. Trimming left V 4 bases short and J 7 bases short, with 9 bases between. The CDR3 sequence is 12 residues long. CDR3 in DNA: TGTGCCAGCAGCCCCCGGACAAATGAGCAGTTCTTC. Translated, it gives CASSPRTNEQFF.

The CDR3: CASNQGRGYTF. Written as DNA, the CDR3 is TGTGCCAGCAATCAGGGTCGTGGCTACACCTTC. The V gene is TRBV6-1, the J gene TRBJ1-2; D is perhaps TRBD1 (5 bases). V was trimmed by 7 bases and J by 7 bases, leaving 10 bases between them. The CDR3 runs to 11 residues. The germline CDR1 and CDR2 sequences are MNHNS and SASEGT.

The chain is built from TRBV9 and TRBJ2-3; D perhaps matches TRBD1 (5 bases). Germline V gene lookup returns CDR1 SGDLS and CDR2 YYNGEE. CDR3 length: 15 residues. The germline V and J ends were trimmed by 1 base and 6 bases, with 15 bases remaining between them. The DNA for the CDR3 is TGTGCCAGCAGCGTAATAGGGCCTACAGGTGATACGCAGTATTTT. This gives the protein CASSVIGPTGDTQYF.

The gene calls are TRBV20-1 and TRBJ2-3; tentative D call: TRBD2 (5 bases). The CDR3 spans 16 residues. CDR1 is DFQATT and CDR2 is SNEGSKA in the germline V gene (reference sequence). The CDR3 reads CGGRERGNEFTDTQYF. The CDR3 DNA follows: TGCGGTGGTAGGGAGAGAGGTAACGAGTTCACAGATACGCAGTATTTT.